This T cell receptor (beta chain) stems from a study of metastatic and nonmetastatic thyroid tumors. Original processing notes: Construction of a distant-metastasis classifier for papillary thyroid cancer relied on CDR3 differences across clinicopathological groups. TCRdb reanalyzed the PCR reads with MiXCR. These V and J calls rely on TCRdb rather than the paper's analysis. The profile covers some 17,000 clones, with around 22% appearing a single time and less than 25% taken by the ten largest. The CDR3 loop spans 17 amino acids. CDR1 and CDR2 (germline): DFQATT, SNEGSKA (reference sequence). V was trimmed by 1 base and J by 4 bases, leaving 17 bases between them. No patient received treatment before thyroid surgery.

The specimen sequenced was adjacent normal tissue. This receptor was taken from a female donor with papillary thyroid cancer or a benign thyroid nodule (not recorded which). Some clones in this sample may be carry-over from other donors' samples. The V gene is TRBV20-1, the J gene TRBJ2-6, with D uncertain. CDR3 in DNA: TGCAGTGCTAGAGTAGTTTTGGGGATTGGGGGGGCCAACGTCCTGACTTTC. This sequence encodes CSARVVLGIGGANVLTF.